This entry features one T cell receptor beta chain sequence. This entry is derived from a study of blood T cell repertoires in COVID-19. The CDR3 runs to 12 residues. J was trimmed by 7 bases and V by 3 bases; bases with no gene match: 1. In the original processing: Reference gene primer amplification gave estimated nucleated cell counts. Assay used: immunoSEQ multiplex PCR; TCRdb lists only in-frame clones, some missing. The V and J calls and the clone size are those of that table, but D and trimming were determined from the DNA. The sample contains about 64,000 clones, around two thirds of which appear only once.

Input material: PBMCs or T cells enriched from blood (not recorded which). The clonotype was recovered from a woman in her sixties or seventies who had been exposed to COVID-19. The chain uses TRBV12-3 or TRBV12-4 and TRBJ1-2; 8 nucleotides line up with TRBD1. CDR3 sequence reads: CASSFGQGGYTF. CDR3 nucleotide sequence: TGTGCCAGCAGTTTTGGACAGGGTGGCTACACCTTC.